This record covers a single T cell receptor (beta chain). Its specificity is not known. In the original analysis: Construction of a distant-metastasis classifier for papillary thyroid cancer relied on CDR3 differences across clinicopathological groups. TCRdb re-called the PCR reads with MiXCR. The V and J calls, along with clone size, are taken from TCRdb and not from the paper's own processing. Here the sample spans some 21,000 clones, roughly 20% being singletons. This sample was taken from a study of metastatic and nonmetastatic thyroid tumors. Background on the study: Malignant and benign thyroid patients had repertoires compared in peripheral blood and tumor or nodule tissue.

Germline lookup yields CDR1 SGHTA and CDR2 FQGTGA. This CDR3 contains 14 residues. Trimming cost V 0 bases and J 7 bases, with 10 bases left between them. Study-wide findings and caveats: When malignant thyroid tumors were compared with benign nodules, TCR beta diversity was reportedly significantly higher in the malignant tumors. This held in both blood and tumor samples.

No treatment had been given to any patient before thyroid surgery. This TCR came from a female donor with papillary thyroid cancer or a benign thyroid nodule (not recorded which). Some clones in this sample may be carry-over from other donors' samples. The chain employs TRBV7-3 and TRBJ2-1; weak D call: TRBD2 (5 bases). The sequenced sample consisted of blood. CDR3 bases: TGTGCCAGCAGCTTAACAGTTTCGGGGAATGAGCAGTTCTTC. It codes for CASSLTVSGNEQFF.